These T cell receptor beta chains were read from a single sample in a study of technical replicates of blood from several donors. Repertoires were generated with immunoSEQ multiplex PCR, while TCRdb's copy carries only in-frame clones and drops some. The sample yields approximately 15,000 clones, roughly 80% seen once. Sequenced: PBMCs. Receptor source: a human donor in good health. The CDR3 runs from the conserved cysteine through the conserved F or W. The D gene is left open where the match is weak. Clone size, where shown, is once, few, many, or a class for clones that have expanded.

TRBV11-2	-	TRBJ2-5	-	CASSRVAGFQETQYF	TGTGCCAGCAGCCGCGTTGCAGGGTTCCAAGAGACCCAGTACTTC
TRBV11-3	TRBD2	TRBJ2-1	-	CASSATAGVGEQFF	TGTGCCAGCAGTGCCACGGCGGGAGTTGGGGAGCAGTTCTTC
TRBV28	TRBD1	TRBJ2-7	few	CASSLVGGAYEQYF	TGTGCCAGCAGTTTAGTAGGGGGCGCATACGAGCAGTACTTC
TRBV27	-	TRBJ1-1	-	CASSLYWGRNTEAFF	TGTGCCAGCAGTTTGTATTGGGGGCGAAACACTGAAGCTTTCTTT
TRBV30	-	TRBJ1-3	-	CAWSTRVSGNTIYF	TGTGCCTGGAGTACTCGGGTTTCTGGAAACACCATATATTTT
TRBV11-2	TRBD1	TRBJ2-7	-	CASSHGTGIYEQYF	TGTGCCAGCAGTCACGGGACAGGGATCTACGAGCAGTACTTC
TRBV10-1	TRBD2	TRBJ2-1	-	CASSQGLGWVSSEQFF	TGCGCCAGCAGTCAAGGACTAGGTTGGGTTTCGAGTGAGCAGTTCTTC
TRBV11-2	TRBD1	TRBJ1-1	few	CASSPTGTGGTEAFF	TGTGCCAGCAGCCCAACCGGGACAGGGGGCACTGAAGCTTTCTTT
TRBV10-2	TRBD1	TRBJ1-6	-	CASSSRDRGYNSPLHF	TGCGCCAGCAGTTCCCGGGACAGGGGATATAATTCACCCCTCCACTTT
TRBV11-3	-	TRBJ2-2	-	CASSLGGSDYLRNTGELFF	TGTGCCAGCAGCTTAGGAGGTAGTGATTACCTGCGAAACACCGGGGAGCTGTTTTTT
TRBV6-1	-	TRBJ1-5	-	CASRVDVVGGQPQHF	TGTGCCAGCAGGGTAGACGTGGTGGGGGGTCAGCCCCAGCATTTT
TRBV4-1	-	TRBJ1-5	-	CASSQDWAGLVQPQHF	TGCGCCAGCAGCCAAGATTGGGCAGGGCTAGTACAGCCCCAGCATTTT
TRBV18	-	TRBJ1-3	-	CASSIDKFSGNTIYF	TGTGCCAGCTCAATAGACAAATTCTCTGGAAACACCATATATTTT
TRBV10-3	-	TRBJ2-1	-	CAIRGGEQGLGDNEQFF	TGTGCCATCAGGGGGGGGGAACAGGGTCTAGGCGACAATGAGCAGTTCTTC
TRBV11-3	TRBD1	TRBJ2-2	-	CASSKGQGATGELFF	TGTGCCAGCAGCAAGGGACAGGGCGCCACCGGGGAGCTGTTTTTT